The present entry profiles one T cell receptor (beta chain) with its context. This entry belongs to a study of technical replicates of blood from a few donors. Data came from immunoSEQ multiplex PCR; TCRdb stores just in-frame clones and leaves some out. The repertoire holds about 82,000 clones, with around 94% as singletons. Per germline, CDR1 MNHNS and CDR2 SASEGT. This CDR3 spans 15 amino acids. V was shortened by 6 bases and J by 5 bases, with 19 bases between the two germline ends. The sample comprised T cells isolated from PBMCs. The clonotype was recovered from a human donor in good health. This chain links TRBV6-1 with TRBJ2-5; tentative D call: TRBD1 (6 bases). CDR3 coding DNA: TGTGCCAGCAGACACGAGTTACAGGGATGGGAGACCCAGTACTTC. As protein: CASRHELQGWETQYF.